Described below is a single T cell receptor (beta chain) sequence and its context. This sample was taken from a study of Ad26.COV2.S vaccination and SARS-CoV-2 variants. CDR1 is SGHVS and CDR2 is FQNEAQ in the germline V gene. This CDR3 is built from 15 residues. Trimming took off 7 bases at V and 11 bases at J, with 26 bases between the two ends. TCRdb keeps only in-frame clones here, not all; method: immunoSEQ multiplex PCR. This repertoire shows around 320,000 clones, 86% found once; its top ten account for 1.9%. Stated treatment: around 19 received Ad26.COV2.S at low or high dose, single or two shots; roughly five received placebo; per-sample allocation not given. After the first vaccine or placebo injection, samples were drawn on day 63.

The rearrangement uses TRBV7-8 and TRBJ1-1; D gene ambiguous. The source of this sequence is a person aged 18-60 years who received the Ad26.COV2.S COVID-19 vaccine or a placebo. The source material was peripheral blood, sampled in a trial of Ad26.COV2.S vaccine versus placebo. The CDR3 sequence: CASTRDAGYGDGAFF. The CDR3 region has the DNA TGTGCCAGCACGCGGGATGCGGGGTATGGGGATGGGGCTTTCTTT.